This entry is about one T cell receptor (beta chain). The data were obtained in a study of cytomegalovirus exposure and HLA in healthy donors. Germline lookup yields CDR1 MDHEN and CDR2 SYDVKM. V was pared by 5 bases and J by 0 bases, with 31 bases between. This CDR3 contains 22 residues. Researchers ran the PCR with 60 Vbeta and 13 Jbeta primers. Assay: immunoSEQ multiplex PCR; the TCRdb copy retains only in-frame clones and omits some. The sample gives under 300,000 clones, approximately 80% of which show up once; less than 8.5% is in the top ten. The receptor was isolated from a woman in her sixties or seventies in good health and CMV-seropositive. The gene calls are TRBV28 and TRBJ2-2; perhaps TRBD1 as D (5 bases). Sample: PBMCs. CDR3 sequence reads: CASSNQVGAVWTPSTNTGELFF. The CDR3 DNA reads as TGTGCCAGCAGTAACCAAGTAGGGGCCGTTTGGACGCCATCGACGAACACCGGGGAGCTGTTTTTT.